The T cell receptor beta chain under discussion was sequenced for a study of tumor-infiltrating lymphocytes in primary liver carcinoma. About this clonotype itself: One base away lies a much larger clone, so this may be a sequencing read error.

Starting material for RNA and DNA co-extraction consisted of about 20-30 mg of unsorted bulk tissue. The germline V and J ends were trimmed by 2 bases and 1 base, with 5 bases remaining between them. Germline CDR1 is MRHNA and CDR2 is SNTAGT. The CDR3 has 14 residues. TCR beta cDNA was prepared out of 500 ng total RNA by means of a constant-region primer. Nested multiplex PCR, run for three rounds with slightly modified ARM-PCR, yielded TCR beta libraries. Rounds one and two of PCR, each of roughly 10 cycles, were primed with TRBV1-TRBV30 forward primers and a C-beta reverse primer. TCRdb reanalysed the multiplex PCR reads using MiXCR and keeps one entry per CDR3 protein. The sample yields around 81,000 distinct CDR3 sequences, 60% to 80% seen once.

J is TRBJ2-2 and V is TRBV6-4; D is unclear. The specimen sequenced was liver tumor tissue from sampling region 4. Subset meaning: tumor region T4, right-lateral pole. The clonotype comes from a woman aged 60-75 years with primary liver carcinoma and hepatitis B virus infection. Here the CDR3 reads CASSDQWNTGELFF. The CDR3 bases are TGTGCCAGCAGTGACCAGTGGAACACCGGGGAGCTGTTTTTT.